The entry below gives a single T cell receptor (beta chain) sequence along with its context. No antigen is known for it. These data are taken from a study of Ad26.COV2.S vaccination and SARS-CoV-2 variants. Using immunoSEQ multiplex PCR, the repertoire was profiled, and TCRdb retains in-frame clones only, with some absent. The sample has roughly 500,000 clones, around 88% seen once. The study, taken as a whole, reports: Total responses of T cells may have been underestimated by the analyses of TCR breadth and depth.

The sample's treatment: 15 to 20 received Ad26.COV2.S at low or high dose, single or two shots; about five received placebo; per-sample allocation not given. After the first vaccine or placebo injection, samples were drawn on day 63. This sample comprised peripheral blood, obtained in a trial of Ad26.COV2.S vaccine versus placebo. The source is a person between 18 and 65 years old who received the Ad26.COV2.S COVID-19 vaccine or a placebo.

CDR3: CASSIFGGTYNEQFF. As DNA, the CDR3 is TGTGCCAGCAGTATATTCGGGGGGACTTACAATGAGCAGTTCTTC. This rearrangement joins TRBV28 to TRBJ2-1; 7 nucleotides match TRBD2. In germline, CDR1 is MDHEN, CDR2 SYDVKM. This CDR3 has 15 amino acids. Germline trimming cut 5 bases from V and 4 bases from J; bases unmatched to any gene: 8.